What follows are 17 T cell receptor delta chains derived from one specimen sequenced in a study of gamma-delta T cells after stem cell transplantation. TCRdb re-processed the RT-PCR reads via CATT. The table records about 3,400 delta-chain clones, more than 15% of them present only once. The source material was gamma-delta T cells. Receptors were obtained from a human donor. It is not recorded whose cells these are; they may come from a transplant donor.

This chain uses TRDV2 with TRDJ1; 12 bases agree with TRDD3. The CDR3 covers 21 residues. V shed 0 bases, J shed 0 bases, and the junction held 16 bases outside the gene matches. CDR1 is GEAIGNYY and CDR2 is EKD in the germline V gene. CDR3 residues: CACDTVGTSGGYAVYTDKLIF. The CDR3 coding sequence is TGTGCCTGTGACACCGTTGGTACTTCTGGGGGATACGCGGTGTACACCGATAAACTCATCTTT.

The sample holds a few counts of this clone. A far larger clone is one nucleotide away, so this likely arose from a read error. The chain links TRDV2 to TRDJ3, with D tentatively TRDD2 (5 bases). Germline values: CDR1 GEAIGNYY, CDR2 EKD. Trimming took off 0 bases at V and 0 bases at J, with 11 bases between the two ends. The CDR3 has 18 residues. The CDR3 loop reads CACDTAPPSSWDTRQMFF. In DNA form, the CDR3 reads TGTGCCTGTGACACCGCGCCTCCTAGCTCCTGGGACACCCGACAGATGTTTTTC.

This chain connects TRDV2 to TRDJ1; 13 bases agree with TRDD3. Germline trimming cut 0 bases from V and 1 base from J; bases unmatched to any gene: 10. Germline V CDR1 and CDR2: GEAIGNYY, EKD. The CDR3 sequence is 19 residues long. The CDR3 region is CACDTGGLGDTVTTDKLIF. The CDR3 coding sequence is TGTGCCTGTGACACCGGGGGACTGGGGGATACGGTAACCACCGATAAACTCATCTTT.

This clone is categorized as medium-sized. The chain recombines TRDV2 with TRDJ1; TRDD3 aligns across 11 bases. Germline CDR1 is GEAIGNYY and CDR2 is EKD. This CDR3 is 16 amino acids long. The trim removed 0 bases at V and 5 bases at J, leaving 7 bases unmatched. The CDR3 nucleotides read TGTGCCTGTGACACCGTTGGGGGATACGCGGAGGATAAACTCATCTTT. It translates to CACDTVGGYAEDKLIF.

As regards this clone: Since a far larger clone is one base different, this is likely a read error. This chain joins TRDV2 and TRDJ3, with 11 bases lining up with TRDD3. The V gene's germline CDR1 is GEAIGNYY and CDR2 EKD. The CDR3 spans 22 residues. The CDR3 loop is CACDTPNSGGYQSSWDTRQVFF. The CDR3 nucleotides are TGTGCCTGTGACACTCCCAACTCTGGGGGATACCAAAGCTCCTGGGACACCCGACAGGTGTTTTTC.

The CDR3, as DNA: TGTGCCTGTGACCAAGTACTGGGGGATACCGCCTACACCGATAAACTCATCTTT. This encodes CACDQVLGDTAYTDKLIF. The rearrangement joins TRDV2 to TRDJ1; 12 nucleotides align to TRDD3. V shed 3 bases and J 0 bases; nucleotides not matched to a gene: 10. The CDR3 length is 18 residues. Germline CDR1 is GEAIGNYY and CDR2 is EKD.

Of note for this clone: This likely came from a read error, as a far larger clone is one base away. The V call is TRDV2, the J call TRDJ1, with TRDD3 identical over 11 bases. The trim removed 3 bases at V and 4 bases at J, leaving 24 bases unmatched. The CDR3 runs to 21 residues. From germline, CDR1 is GEAIGNYY and CDR2 EKD. CDR3 in DNA: TGTGCCTGTGACCCTGTACGTTCCGAACTGGGGGATAATCGGGACAACGATAAACTCATCTTT. Translating it yields CACDPVRSELGDNRDNDKLIF.

Concerning this clone: This may stem from a read error, because a much larger clone lies one nucleotide away. The chain couples TRDV2 to TRDJ3; 11 bases align to TRDD3. Unmatched junction bases numbered 14, after V lost 3 bases and J lost 2 bases. Germline loops: CDR1 GEAIGNYY, CDR2 EKD. The CDR3 contains 21 residues. The CDR3 sequence is CACDPILLGDTRTWDTRQMFF. The CDR3 bases are TGTGCCTGTGACCCTATACTGTTGGGGGATACGCGTACCTGGGACACCCGACAGATGTTTTTC.

In its sample, this clone is medium-sized. V gene TRDV2 combines with J gene TRDJ1, with TRDD3 identical over 13 bases. The CDR3 is 17 amino acids. Germline V gene lookup returns CDR1 GEAIGNYY and CDR2 EKD. The V gene end was trimmed by 3 bases and the J gene end by 1 base; junction bases not matched to a gene: 7. The CDR3 DNA is TGTGCCTGTGACTTCTTACTGGGGGATACGCGCACCGATAAACTCATCTTT. It codes for CACDFLLGDTRTDKLIF.

The chain couples TRDV2 to TRDJ1; 11 bases agree with TRDD3. Germline V gene lookup returns CDR1 GEAIGNYY and CDR2 EKD. The CDR3 extends over 18 amino acids. The V segment lost 1 base and the J segment 2 bases; nucleotides outside the gene matches: 11. CDR3: CACDTVGDTLFGTDKLIF. The CDR3 nucleotides read TGTGCCTGTGACACTGTGGGGGATACGCTATTCGGTACCGATAAACTCATCTTT.

This clone counts as medium-sized. V is TRDV2 and J is TRDJ1; 8 nucleotides agree with TRDD3. The V gene end was trimmed by 0 bases and the J gene end by 4 bases; junction bases not matched to a gene: 12. Germline CDR1 GEAIGNYY, CDR2 EKD. This CDR3 has 17 amino acids. CDR3: CACDTLTGGPPNDKLIF. The CDR3 region has the DNA TGTGCCTGTGACACCTTGACTGGGGGTCCTCCCAACGATAAACTCATCTTT.

J is TRDJ1 and V is TRDV2; 9 positions match TRDD3. V lost 3 bases, J lost 3 bases, and 7 bases stayed unmatched. Per the germline V gene, CDR1 is GEAIGNYY and CDR2 is EKD. This CDR3 is 15 amino acids long. CDR3 protein: CACDPVLGESDKLIF. CDR3 DNA sequence: TGTGCCTGTGACCCCGTACTGGGGGAATCCGATAAACTCATCTTT.

V and J are TRDV2 and TRDJ1, with D possibly matching TRDD3 (6 bases). Germline lookup yields CDR1 GEAIGNYY and CDR2 EKD. This CDR3 contains 14 residues. With 1 base removed from V and 5 bases from J, the gap between germline ends came to 13 bases. For the CDR3, the DNA is TGTGCCTGTGACACGCTGGCTGGGGATGATAAACTCATCTTT. Its protein product is CACDTLAGDDKLIF.

This clone appeared a few times. A single base is all that separates this from a far larger clone, so a read error is likely. The same CDR3 arises from other DNA sequences in this sample as well. J is TRDJ3 and V is TRDV2, with D possibly being TRDD2 or TRDD3 (5 bases each). Germline CDR1 is GEAIGNYY and CDR2 is EKD. This CDR3 has 18 amino acids. For the CDR3, the DNA is TGTGCCTGTGACACCGCGTCTCCTAGCTCCTGGGACACCCGGCAGATGTTTTTC. Encoded protein: CACDTASPSSWDTRQMFF.

In its sample, this clone ranks as large. The sample contains more than one DNA sequence encoding this CDR3. V usage is TRDV2 and J usage is TRDJ1; 12 nucleotides match TRDD3. The CDR3 has 19 amino acids. The V gene end was trimmed by 0 bases and the J gene end by 2 bases; junction bases not matched to a gene: 12. CDR1 GEAIGNYY and CDR2 EKD come from the germline V gene. CDR3 protein: CACDTVRLGDTQGTDKLIF. CDR3 nucleotides: TGTGCCTGTGACACCGTTAGACTGGGGGATACCCAGGGGACCGATAAACTCATCTTT.

The rearrangement joins TRDV2 to TRDJ2, with 9 bases fitting TRDD3. V was clipped by 0 bases and J by 6 bases; unmatched bases: 10. The CDR3 consists of 17 residues. Germline values: CDR1 GEAIGNYY, CDR2 EKD. The CDR3 bases are TGTGCCTGTGACACCCTCCGGGGGGATACAAGGGCAGCACAACTCTTCTTT. This sequence encodes CACDTLRGDTRAAQLFF.

This clone is medium-sized. This specimen includes other DNA sequences encoding the same CDR3. The V call is TRDV1, the J call TRDJ1; D is unclear. V lost 10 bases and J 2 bases, leaving 23 bases between the germline ends. This CDR3 contains 16 residues. Germline V gene sequence: CDR1 TSWWSYY, CDR2 QGS. The CDR3, as DNA: TGTGCTCCCCCCAGGATGTCCCCCCTCCTTACCGATAAACTCATCTTT. This translates into CAPPRMSPLLTDKLIF.